These 19 T cell receptor beta chains share one sample of origin, sequenced in a study of blood T cell repertoires in COVID-19. Generated by immunoSEQ multiplex PCR, the TCRdb table keeps only in-frame clones and is missing some. The sample includes nearly 95,000 clones, 74% seen only once; the top ten take approximately 4.1%. The sequenced sample consisted of peripheral blood. Every receptor here comes from a man in his 70s with COVID-19, enrolled during active disease.

The chain uses TRBV5-1 and TRBJ1-4; D possibly corresponds to TRBD1 (6 bases). V was shortened by 4 bases and J by 5 bases, with 12 bases between the two germline ends. The CDR3 covers 14 residues. Per germline, CDR1 SGHRS and CDR2 YFSETQ. CDR3: CASSKKDRNEKLFF. The CDR3 region has the DNA TGCGCCAGCAGCAAAAAGGACAGAAATGAAAAACTGTTTTTT.

Details on this clone: Relative to the germline gene, one junction end is altered; a read error may explain this. The genes are TRBV7-7 and TRBJ2-2; D is possibly TRBD1 (6 bases). Germline-derived CDR1 and CDR2 are SSHAT and FNYEAQ (reference sequence). The CDR3 is made up of 14 amino acids. The CDR3 loop is CASSPDRNTGELFF. CDR3 nucleotides: TGTGCTAGCAGCCCGGACAGAAACACCGGGGAGCTGTTTTTT.

This chain uses TRBV20-1 with TRBJ1-2; D remains ambiguous. Between the trimmed V and J ends, which lost 1 base and 8 bases, there was a span of 8 bases. This CDR3 is built from 11 residues. CDR1 is DFQATT, CDR2 SNEGSKA, per germline (reference sequence). The CDR3 bases are TGCAGTGCTAGAGGAGCCCACGGCTACACCTTC. As protein: CSARGAHGYTF.

This clone was observed many times. This chain uses TRBV7-2 with TRBJ2-5; 9 nucleotides agree with TRBD2. The junction had 9 bases not matched to a gene; V was cut back by 5 bases and J by 5 bases. CDR3 length: 15 residues. The germline V gene has CDR1 SGHTA and CDR2 FQGNSA. The CDR3 nucleotides are TGTGCCAGCAGCCTCAGACAGGCGGGGGGGGAGACCCAGTACTTC. Its translation: CASSLRQAGGETQYF.

This chain uses TRBV6-6 with TRBJ2-1, with TRBD2 matching over 9 bases. The J segment lost 10 bases and the V segment lost 2 bases, leaving 6 bases of the junction unmatched. Germline loops: CDR1 MNHNY, CDR2 SVGAGI (reference sequence). There are 14 residues in the CDR3. The CDR3 coding sequence is TGTGCCAGCAGTTACGGCGGGAGGGCCGGGGAGCAGTTCTTC. Encoded protein: CASSYGGRAGEQFF.

V usage is TRBV4-2 and J usage is TRBJ2-7; tentatively, D is TRBD1 (6 bases). Germline assignment: CDR1 LGHNA and CDR2 YNFKEQ. Trimming took 0 bases from V and 2 from J, leaving 11 bases between them. This CDR3 has 15 amino acids. The CDR3 DNA reads as TGTGCCAGCAGCCAAGATCGTCAGGGGCCCTACGAGCAGTACTTC. Its translation: CASSQDRQGPYEQYF.

This chain connects TRBV6-2 or TRBV6-3 to TRBJ2-3, with 7 positions matching TRBD2. Germline V gene sequence: CDR1 MNHEY, CDR2 SVGEGT. V lost 6 bases, J lost 0 bases, and 6 bases stayed unmatched. The CDR3 totals 15 residues. The CDR3 sequence is CASSPPGGSTDTQYF. The DNA of the CDR3 is TGTGCCAGCAGCCCACCGGGGGGTAGCACAGATACGCAGTATTTT.

V gene TRBV7-2 combines with J gene TRBJ1-5; D is ambiguous. With 2 bases removed from V and 7 bases from J, the gap between germline ends came to 6 bases. Per germline, CDR1 SGHTA and CDR2 FQGNSA. This CDR3 has 12 amino acids. Here the CDR3 reads CASSLTVQPQHF. Written as DNA, the CDR3 is TGTGCCAGCAGCTTAACGGTGCAGCCCCAGCATTTT. Looking up the rest from reference TRBV7-2 and TRBJ1-5 gives the full variable domain: GAGVSQSPSNKVTEKGKDVELRCDPISGHTALYWYRQSLGQGLEFLIYFQGNSAPDKSGLPSDRFSAERTGGSVSTLTIQRTQQEDSAVYLCASSLTVQPQHFGDGTRLSIL.

This chain uses TRBV11-2 with TRBJ2-7; 7 nucleotides agree with TRBD2. V shed 5 bases and J 3 bases; nucleotides not matched to a gene: 10. CDR3 size: 15 residues. The germline V gene has CDR1 SGHAT and CDR2 FQNNGV. As DNA, the CDR3 is TGTGCCAGCAGCCCGTCTAGCGGCCTTAACTACGAGCAGTACTTC. It translates to CASSPSSGLNYEQYF.

The V gene is TRBV28, the J gene TRBJ1-5; TRBD1 might be the D (6 bases). Germline V lookup: CDR1 MDHEN, CDR2 SYDVKM. Trimming left V 1 base short and J 0 bases short, with 13 bases between. The CDR3 runs 17 residues. CDR3 sequence reads: CASSLYTGTLSNQPQHF. CDR3 nucleotide sequence: TGTGCCAGCAGTTTATATACCGGGACACTTAGCAATCAGCCCCAGCATTTT.

The table lists this clone with a few counts. The genes are TRBV28 and TRBJ2-1; no firm D call. There are 14 residues in the CDR3. Germline CDR1 is MDHEN and CDR2 is SYDVKM. V was pared by 5 bases and J by 7 bases, with 15 bases between. CDR3: CASSPLGSVNEQFF. CDR3 DNA sequence: TGTGCCAGCAGTCCCCTAGGCTCCGTAAATGAGCAGTTCTTC. The whole variable domain, remainder taken from reference TRBV28 and TRBJ2-1, is DVKVTQSSRYLVKRTGEKVFLECVQDMDHENMFWYRQDPGLGLRLIYFSYDVKMKEKGDIPEGYSVSREKKERFSLILESASTNQTSMYLCASSPLGSVNEQFFGPGTRLTVL.

V usage is TRBV29-1 and J usage is TRBJ1-2; weak D call: TRBD1 (6 bases). CDR3 length: 11 residues. In germline, CDR1 is SQVTM, CDR2 ANQGSEA. The V end lost 5 bases, the J end lost 7 bases, and 11 bases lay between the germline ends. CDR3 coding DNA: TGCAGCGTTACGGACAGTCTTGGCTACACCTTC. It yields the protein CSVTDSLGYTF.

V is TRBV12-3 or TRBV12-4 and J is TRBJ1-1; no clear D gene. This CDR3 region has 13 residues. V shed 3 bases and J shed 6 bases, with 11 bases lying between them. DNA for the CDR3: TGTGCCAGCAGTTTTAACAGCAGGTCTGAAGCTTTCTTT. It encodes CASSFNSRSEAFF.

The CDR3 spells CASSLAGTSYNEQFF. The CDR3 nucleotides are TGTGCCAGCAGTTTAGCGGGAACCTCCTACAATGAGCAGTTCTTC. V usage is TRBV28 and J usage is TRBJ2-1; the D gene is possibly TRBD2 (6 bases). Germline CDR1 reads MDHEN; CDR2 reads SYDVKM. The CDR3 runs 15 residues. The V end was cut by 2 bases, the J end by 0 bases, with 8 bases between.

The J gene is TRBJ2-1, the V gene TRBV12-3 or TRBV12-4, with D perhaps TRBD2 (5 bases). V was clipped by 1 base and J by 10 bases, with 5 bases between them. The length of the CDR3 is 11 residues. CDR3 loop: CASSLVAEQFF. In nucleotides, the CDR3 is TGTGCCAGCAGTTTAGTAGCGGAGCAGTTCTTC.

The chain has TRBV2 and TRBJ2-7; 10 bases agree with TRBD2. CDR1 and CDR2 from the germline V gene are SNHLY and FYNNEI. After removal of 1 base from V and 4 bases from J, the junction contained 10 bases not matched to a gene. This CDR3 is 17 amino acids long. The CDR3 loop reads CASSEEASGRRRYEQYF. The CDR3, as DNA: TGTGCCAGCAGTGAAGAGGCTAGCGGGAGAAGGAGGTACGAGCAGTACTTC.

This rearrangement joins TRBV4-2 to TRBJ2-3; 8 bases fit TRBD2. This CDR3 contains 17 residues. V gave up 2 bases and J gave up 3 bases; unmatched junction bases: 10. Germline V gene sequence: CDR1 LGHNA, CDR2 YNFKEQ. As DNA, the CDR3 is TGTGCCAGCAGCCAAAAAAGGATCGGGAGGGCGACAGATACGCAGTATTTT. It specifies CASSQKRIGRATDTQYF.

Here the CDR3 reads CASWATQGTYEQYF. DNA for the CDR3: TGTGCCAGCTGGGCCACACAGGGAACCTACGAGCAGTACTTC. This chain uses TRBV6-5 with TRBJ2-7, with D possibly being TRBD1 (6 bases). Germline CDR1 reads MNHEY; CDR2 reads SVGAGI. The ends were cut back, 8 bases at V and 2 bases at J, with 16 bases in the middle. The length of the CDR3 is 14 residues.

In its sample, this clone was seen a few times. The CDR3 DNA follows: TGCGCCAGCAGCCCCTGGACTAGCGGGAGTGAGCAGTACTTC. Protein: CASSPWTSGSEQYF. This chain links TRBV4-1 with TRBJ2-7; 13 bases align to TRBD2. CDR3 length: 14 amino acids. Germline trimming cut 4 bases from V and 7 bases from J; bases unmatched to any gene: 4. Looked up from germline, CDR1 is MGHRA and CDR2 is YSYEKL.